This T cell receptor (beta chain) emerged from a study of blood T cell repertoires in COVID-19. Study-level background: Material from acute and convalescent COVID-19 was sourced from the United States, Italy and Spain. Sources were T cells, B-cell-depleted T cells, or PBMCs; the material itself was cDNA or gDNA.

Losses at the gene ends were 4 bases for V and 2 bases for J; bases not matched to a gene: 8. Germline values: CDR1 MDHEN, CDR2 SYDVKM. This CDR3 is 16 amino acids long. As handled by the study authors: The authors estimated nucleated cell counts from reference gene primer amplification. TCRdb keeps only in-frame clones here, not all; method: immunoSEQ multiplex PCR. From that table come the V and J calls and clone size; the DNA was used to work out D and trimming. The table has about 48,000 clones, approximately 85% seen once. The V call is TRBV28, the J call TRBJ2-7; 10 nucleotides match TRBD1. The TCR sequence derives from a human donor in a cohort sampled during active COVID-19. The donor label of this sample is uncertain. Material: peripheral blood. CDR3 protein: CASSSKGQGNPYEQYF. The CDR3 DNA sequence: TGTGCCAGCAGTTCCAAGGGACAGGGGAATCCCTACGAGCAGTACTTC.